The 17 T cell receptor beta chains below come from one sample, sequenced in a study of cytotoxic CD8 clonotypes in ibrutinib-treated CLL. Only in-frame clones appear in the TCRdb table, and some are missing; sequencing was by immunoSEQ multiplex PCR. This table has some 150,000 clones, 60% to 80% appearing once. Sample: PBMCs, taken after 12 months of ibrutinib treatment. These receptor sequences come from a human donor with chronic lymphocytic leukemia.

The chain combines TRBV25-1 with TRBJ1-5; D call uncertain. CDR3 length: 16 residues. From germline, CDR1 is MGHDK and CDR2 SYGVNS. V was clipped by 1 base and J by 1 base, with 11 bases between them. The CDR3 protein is CASSECRSPSNQPQHF. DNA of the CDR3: TGTGCCAGCAGTGAATGTAGGAGTCCGAGCAATCAGCCCCAGCATTTT.

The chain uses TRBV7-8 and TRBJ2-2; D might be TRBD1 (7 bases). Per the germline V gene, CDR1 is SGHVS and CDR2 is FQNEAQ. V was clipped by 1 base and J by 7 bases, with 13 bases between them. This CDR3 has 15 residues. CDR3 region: CASSLGTGGDGELFF. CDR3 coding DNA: TGTGCCAGCAGCTTAGGGACAGGCGGGGACGGGGAGCTGTTTTTT.

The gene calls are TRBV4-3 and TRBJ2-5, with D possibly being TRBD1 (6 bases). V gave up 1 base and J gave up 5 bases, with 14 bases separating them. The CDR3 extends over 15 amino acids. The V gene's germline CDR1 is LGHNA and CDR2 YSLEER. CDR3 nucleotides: TGCGCCAGCAGCCAAGGGGTCCAGGGGTTCGAGACCCAGTACTTC. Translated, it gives CASSQGVQGFETQYF.

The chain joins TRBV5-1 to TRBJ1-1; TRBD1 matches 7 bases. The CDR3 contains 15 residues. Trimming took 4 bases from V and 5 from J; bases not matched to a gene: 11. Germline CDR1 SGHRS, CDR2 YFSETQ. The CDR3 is CASSPQVTGNTEAFF. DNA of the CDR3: TGCGCCAGCAGCCCCCAAGTGACAGGGAATACTGAAGCTTTCTTT.

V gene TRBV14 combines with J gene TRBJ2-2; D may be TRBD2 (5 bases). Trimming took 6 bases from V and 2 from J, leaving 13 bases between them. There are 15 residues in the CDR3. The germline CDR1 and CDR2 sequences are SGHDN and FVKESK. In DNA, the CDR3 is TGTGCCAGCAGAAGAAACGGACTTAACACCGGGGAGCTGTTTTTT. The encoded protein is CASRRNGLNTGELFF.

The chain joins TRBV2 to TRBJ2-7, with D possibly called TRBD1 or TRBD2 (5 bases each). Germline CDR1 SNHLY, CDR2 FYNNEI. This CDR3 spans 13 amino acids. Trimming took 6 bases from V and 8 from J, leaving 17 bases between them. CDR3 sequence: CASSPGDGRKQYF. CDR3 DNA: TGTGCCAGCAGCCCCGGGGACGGAAGAAAGCAGTACTTC.

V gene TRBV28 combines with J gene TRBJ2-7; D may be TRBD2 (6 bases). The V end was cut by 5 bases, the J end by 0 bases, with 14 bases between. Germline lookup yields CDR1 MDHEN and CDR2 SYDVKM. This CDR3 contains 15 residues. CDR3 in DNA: TGTGCCAGCAGTCAACCCGGGACTGCCTCCTACGAGCAGTACTTC. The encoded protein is CASSQPGTASYEQYF.

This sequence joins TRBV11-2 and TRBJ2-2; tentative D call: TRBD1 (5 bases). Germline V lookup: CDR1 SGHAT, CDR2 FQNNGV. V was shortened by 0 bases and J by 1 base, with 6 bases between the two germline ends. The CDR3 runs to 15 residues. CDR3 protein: CASSLDTGNTGELFF. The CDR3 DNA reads TGTGCCAGCAGCTTAGATACAGGGAACACCGGGGAGCTGTTTTTT.

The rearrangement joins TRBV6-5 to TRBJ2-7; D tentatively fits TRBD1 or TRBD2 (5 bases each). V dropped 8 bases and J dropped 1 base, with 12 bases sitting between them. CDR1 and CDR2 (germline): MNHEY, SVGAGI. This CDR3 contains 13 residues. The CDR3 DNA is TGTGCCAGCCGCAGGGACGGTTCCTACGAGCAGTACTTC. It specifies CASRRDGSYEQYF.

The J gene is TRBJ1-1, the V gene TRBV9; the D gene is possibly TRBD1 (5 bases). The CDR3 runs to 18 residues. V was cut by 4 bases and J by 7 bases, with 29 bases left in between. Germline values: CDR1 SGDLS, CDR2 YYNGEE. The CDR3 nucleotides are TGTGCCAGCAGCCACGAGGGTAGGCAGGGATATTGGGTAAATGAAGCTTTCTTT. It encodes CASSHEGRQGYWVNEAFF.

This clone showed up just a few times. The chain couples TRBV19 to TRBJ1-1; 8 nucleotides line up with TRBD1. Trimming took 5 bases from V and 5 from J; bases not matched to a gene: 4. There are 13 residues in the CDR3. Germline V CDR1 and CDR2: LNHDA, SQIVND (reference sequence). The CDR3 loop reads CASSQGAVTEAFF. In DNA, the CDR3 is TGTGCCAGTAGTCAGGGGGCTGTAACTGAAGCTTTCTTT.

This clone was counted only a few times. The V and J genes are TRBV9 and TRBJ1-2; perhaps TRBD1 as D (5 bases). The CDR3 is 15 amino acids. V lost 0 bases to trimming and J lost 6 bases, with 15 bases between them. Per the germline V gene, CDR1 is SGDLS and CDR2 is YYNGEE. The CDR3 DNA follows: TGTGCCAGCAGCGTAGCTGCAGGGTGGGCGGATGGCTACACCTTC. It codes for CASSVAAGWADGYTF.

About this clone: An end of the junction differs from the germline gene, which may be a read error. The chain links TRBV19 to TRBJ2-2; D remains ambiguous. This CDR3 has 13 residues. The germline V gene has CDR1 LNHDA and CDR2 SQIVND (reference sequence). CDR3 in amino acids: CASSLLSTAELFF. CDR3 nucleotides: TGTGCCAGTTCCCTGCTTTCGACCGCGGAGCTGTTTTTT.

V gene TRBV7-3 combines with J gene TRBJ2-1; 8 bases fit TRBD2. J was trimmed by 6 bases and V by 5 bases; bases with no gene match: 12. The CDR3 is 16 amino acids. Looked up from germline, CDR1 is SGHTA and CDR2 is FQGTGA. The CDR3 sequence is CASSATRGAIFNEQFF. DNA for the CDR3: TGTGCCAGCAGCGCCACGCGGGGGGCGATTTTCAATGAGCAGTTCTTC.

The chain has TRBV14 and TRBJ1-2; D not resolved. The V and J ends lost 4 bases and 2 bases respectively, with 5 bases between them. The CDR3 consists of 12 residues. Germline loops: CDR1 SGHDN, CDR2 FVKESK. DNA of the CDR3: TGTGCCAGCAGCCCGACCAACTATGGCTACACCTTC. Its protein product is CASSPTNYGYTF.

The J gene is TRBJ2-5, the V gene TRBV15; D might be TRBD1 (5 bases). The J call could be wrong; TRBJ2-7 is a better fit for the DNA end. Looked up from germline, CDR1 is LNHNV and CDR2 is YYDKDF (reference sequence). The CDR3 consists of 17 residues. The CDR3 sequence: CATSRDRLVVRGDEQYF. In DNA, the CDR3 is TGTGCCACCAGCAGAGATCGTTTAGTGGTTAGGGGCGACGAGCAGTACTTC.

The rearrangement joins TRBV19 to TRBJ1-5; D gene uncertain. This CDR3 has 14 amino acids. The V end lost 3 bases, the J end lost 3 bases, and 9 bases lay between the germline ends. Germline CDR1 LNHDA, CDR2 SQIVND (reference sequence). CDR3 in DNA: TGTGCCAGTAGTATTACCCGGGACAATCAGCCCCAGCATTTT. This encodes CASSITRDNQPQHF.